A selection of T cell receptor beta chains follows, all from one sample in a study of blood T cell repertoires in COVID-19. Repertoires were generated with immunoSEQ multiplex PCR, while TCRdb's copy carries only in-frame clones and drops some. The sample holds tens of thousands of clones; over 90% are singletons and the top ten take around 40%. Sample: peripheral blood. The receptors were sampled from a man aged 60-69 years with active or convalescent COVID-19. CDR3s include the opening cysteine and the closing phenylalanine or tryptophan. D genes are given only for firm matches. The size entry is marked missing in some rows and otherwise reads once, few, many or a size class.

v_gene	d_gene	abundance	j_gene	CDR3nt	CDR3aa
TRBV7-8	TRBD1	NA	TRBJ1-4	TGTGCCAGCAGCTACTTACAGGGGGCAGGGACTAATGAAAAACTGTTTTTT	CASSYLQGAGTNEKLFF
TRBV5-1	TRBD2	NA	TRBJ2-7	TGCGCCAGCAGCTTGTTCGGGGGGGACAACGAGCAGTACTTC	CASSLFGGDNEQYF
TRBV4-3	NA	NA	TRBJ2-5	TGCGCCAGCAGCCAAGGGGCCGCAGGGATCAATAAAGAGACCCAGTACTTC	CASSQGAAGINKETQYF
TRBV6-5	TRBD1	NA	TRBJ2-7	TGTGCCAGCAGTTCGCGACAGGGAACCTACGAGCAGTACTTC	CASSSRQGTYEQYF
TRBV20-1	TRBD2	NA	TRBJ2-1	TGCAGTGCTAGTCGACTAGCGGGAGGCAATGAGCAGTTCTTC	CSASRLAGGNEQFF
TRBV5-1	TRBD1	NA	TRBJ1-4	TGCGCCAGCAGAGGACAGGGGAGGAATGAAAAACTGTTTTTT	CASRGQGRNEKLFF
TRBV9	TRBD1	NA	TRBJ2-5	TGTGCCAGCAGCGACATAGGGGACAGGACCCACATGGCGTACCAAGAGACCCAGTACTTC	CASSDIGDRTHMAYQETQYF
TRBV2	NA	few	TRBJ2-7	TGTGCCAGCAGGCGTCGGGATGTCAGCTCCTACGAGCAGTACTTC	CASRRRDVSSYEQYF
TRBV6-5	TRBD1	NA	TRBJ1-2	TGTGCCAGCAGTTACCCGGGACAGGGCGATGGCTACACCTTC	CASSYPGQGDGYTF
TRBV2	NA	NA	TRBJ2-1	TGTGCCAGCAGTGCTCGGCGGGATGAGCAGTTCTTC	CASSARRDEQFF
TRBV12-5	TRBD2	NA	TRBJ2-3	TGTGCTAGTGGCTTAGCGGGGGGGGGAGATACGCAGTATTTT	CASGLAGGGDTQYF
TRBV21-1	NA	NA	TRBJ2-7	TGTGCCAGCAGCAAAACAGGGGGCGAGCAGTACTTC	CASSKTGGEQYF
TRBV5-1	NA	NA	TRBJ1-2	TGCGCCAGCAGCTTGGGTGGACAAGACAACTATGGCTACACCTTC	CASSLGGQDNYGYTF
TRBV4-3	TRBD1	NA	TRBJ2-1	TGCGCCAGCAGCCAAGTTTCAGGGGGCTCCTACAATGAGCAGTTCTTC	CASSQVSGGSYNEQFF
TRBV28	NA	NA	TRBJ2-4	TGTGCCAGCAGTTTCGGGAATCAAAACATTCAGTACTTC	CASSFGNQNIQYF
TRBV24-1	NA	NA	TRBJ1-5	TGTGCCACCCAAGGGGAAGGGGGCAATCAGCCCCAGCATTTT	CATQGEGGNQPQHF
TRBV5-1	NA	NA	TRBJ1-6	TGCGCCAGCAGCAAGGACACGAGTCCCGGGAATTCACCCCTCCACTTT	CASSKDTSPGNSPLHF
TRBV10-2	NA	NA	TRBJ2-7	TGCGCCAGCAGTGACCCCAAGCGTAGCTCCTACGAGCAGTACTTC	CASSDPKRSSYEQYF
TRBV7-2	NA	NA	TRBJ2-3	TGTGCCAGCAGCGACCGGGTCTTCGCCACAGATACGCAGTATTTT	CASSDRVFATDTQYF
TRBV21-1	NA	NA	TRBJ1-5	TGTGCCAGCATTGGGACAGGGGGAATAGGGCCCCAGCATTTT	CASIGTGGIGPQHF
TRBV4-3	TRBD2	NA	TRBJ2-2	TGCGCCAGCAGCTCGGGACTAGCGGACTACACCGGGGAGCTGTTTTTT	CASSSGLADYTGELFF
TRBV12-3/TRBV12-4	NA	NA	TRBJ1-2	TGTGCCAGCAGTTTGGGAGGGGGATATGGCTACACCTTC	CASSLGGGYGYTF
TRBV27	TRBD2	NA	TRBJ2-1	TGTGCCAGCAGTTCGTGGACTAGCGGGAGAACGAATGAGCAGTTCTTC	CASSSWTSGRTNEQFF
TRBV10-1	NA	NA	TRBJ1-4	TGCGCCAGCAGTCCGGACGCGGGCGGCGAAAAACTGTTTTTT	CASSPDAGGEKLFF
TRBV15	NA	once	TRBJ2-7	TGTGCCACCAGCAGAGATTTCGTCTACGAGCAGTACTTC	CATSRDFVYEQYF
TRBV6-1	TRBD1	NA	TRBJ1-3	TGTGCCAGCAGTGACACAGGGGCCAGCTCTGGAAACACCATATATTTT	CASSDTGASSGNTIYF
TRBV19	TRBD1	once	TRBJ1-1	TGTGCCAGTAGTCCCAGGGGGCCGTACACTGAAGCTTTCTTT	CASSPRGPYTEAFF
TRBV5-6	TRBD1	NA	TRBJ2-7	TGTGCCAGCAGCCCCCCGGGACAGCTCTACGAGCAGTACTTC	CASSPPGQLYEQYF
TRBV29-1	TRBD1	NA	TRBJ2-1	TGCAGCGTCTGGAGACAGGGTTCCTACAATGAGCAGTTCTTC	CSVWRQGSYNEQFF
TRBV5-1	TRBD1	NA	TRBJ1-1	TGCGCCAGCAGCTTACAAAGAGGGGGCAACACTGAAGCTTTCTTT	CASSLQRGGNTEAFF
TRBV6-1	NA	NA	TRBJ1-3	TGTGCCAGCAGTGAATCTGACTCCCGAAGCACCATATATTTT	CASSESDSRSTIYF
TRBV10-3	NA	NA	TRBJ1-5	TGTGCCACCACCTCGGGGGGCGCGGGCAATCAGCCCCAGCATTTT	CATTSGGAGNQPQHF
TRBV6-2/TRBV6-3	NA	NA	TRBJ2-7	TGTGCCAGCAGTTACTCGACGGCACGGGAATCCTACGAGCAGTACTTC	CASSYSTARESYEQYF
TRBV5-1	NA	NA	TRBJ2-7	TGCGCCAGCAGCGTAGGACAGCCCTACGAGCAGTACTTC	CASSVGQPYEQYF
TRBV2	NA	NA	TRBJ2-7	TGTGCCAGCAGTCCCCTTTTTGTTGACGAGCAGTACTTC	CASSPLFVDEQYF
TRBV18	TRBD2	NA	TRBJ2-1	TGTGCCAGCTATTCCGGGACTAGAGGAAATGAGCAGTTCTTC	CASYSGTRGNEQFF
TRBV5-8	TRBD1	NA	TRBJ2-1	TGTGCCAGCAGCTTAATAGGGGGCGCCGCATCCTACAATGAGCAGTTCTTC	CASSLIGGAASYNEQFF